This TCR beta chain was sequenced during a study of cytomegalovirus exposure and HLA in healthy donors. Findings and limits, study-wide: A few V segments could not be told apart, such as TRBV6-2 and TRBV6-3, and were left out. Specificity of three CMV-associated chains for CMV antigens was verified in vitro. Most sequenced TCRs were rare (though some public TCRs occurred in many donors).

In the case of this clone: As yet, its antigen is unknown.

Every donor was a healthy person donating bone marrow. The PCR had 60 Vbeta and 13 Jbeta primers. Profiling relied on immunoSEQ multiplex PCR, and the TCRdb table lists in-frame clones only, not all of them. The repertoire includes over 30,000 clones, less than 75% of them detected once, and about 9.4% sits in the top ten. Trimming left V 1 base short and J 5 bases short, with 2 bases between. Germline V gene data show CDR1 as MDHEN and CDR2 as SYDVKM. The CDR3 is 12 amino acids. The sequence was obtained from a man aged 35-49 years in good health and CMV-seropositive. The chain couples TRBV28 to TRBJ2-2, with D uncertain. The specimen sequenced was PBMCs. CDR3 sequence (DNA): TGTGCCAGCAGTTTATCGACCGGGGAGCTGTTTTTT. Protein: CASSLSTGELFF.